This T cell receptor (beta chain) was recovered during a study of regulatory T cells in long-lasting Graves disease. With iRepertoire HTBI primers and Arm-PCR of CDR3 regions, TCR beta libraries were built. Using its own MiXCR run on the multiplex PCR reads, TCRdb lists one record per CDR3 protein. Counted here are about 420,000 distinct CDR3 sequences, about 17% occurring once; the ten biggest clones make up 23%. This clonotype has a handful of counts. The sample's time point: newly diagnosed GD, antithyroid drugs for less than 3 months. Isolated PBMC RNA provided the starting material for the TCR library. The sample was also reused in another study, on T cells in Graves' hyperthyroidism and ophthalmopathy. As that study records: First-round RT-PCR of the TCR CDR3 relied on the HTBI primer set.

The TCR originated in a woman under 30 with Graves disease. The source was peripheral blood mononuclear cells (PBMCs), collected at new diagnosis, from a patient treated with antithyroid drugs.

The CDR3, as DNA: TGTGCCAGCAGTTTCCCAGGTGACAGGGTGCAGCCCCAGCATTTT. Residues: CASSFPGDRVQPQHF. This chain uses TRBV28 with TRBJ1-5, with 7 bases that match TRBD1. From germline, CDR1 is MDHEN and CDR2 SYDVKM. The CDR3 covers 15 residues. The V segment lost 3 bases and the J segment 7 bases; nucleotides outside the gene matches: 9.